What follows are 9 T cell receptor beta chains derived from one specimen sequenced in a study of T cell repertoires in cytomegalovirus infection. TCRdb called the reads again in MiXCR, with one record for every CDR3 protein. The sample records a few hundred thousand distinct CDR3 sequences, 15% to 20% being singletons. The sample taken for sequencing was CD8+ T cells from PBMCs. The source of these receptors is a human donor in good health (CMV status not recorded). Some clones in this sample may be carry-over from other donors' samples.

This chain joins TRBV5-4 and TRBJ1-1; TRBD1 matches 10 bases. The V segment lost 1 base and the J segment 6 bases; nucleotides outside the gene matches: 15. The germline V gene encodes CDR1 SGHNT and CDR2 YYREEE (reference sequence). The CDR3 contains 18 residues. As DNA, the CDR3 is TGTGCCAGCAGCTTGTCGTTGACAGGGGGCCATTGGTCCCCTGAAGCTTTCTTT. Translation gives CASSLSLTGGHWSPEAFF.

This clonotype was observed a handful of times. This chain links TRBV28 with TRBJ2-7; 7 bases map to TRBD1. The CDR3 loop spans 15 amino acids. V shed 4 bases, J shed 4 bases, and the junction held 10 bases outside the gene matches. CDR1 and CDR2 (germline): MDHEN, SYDVKM. The CDR3, as DNA: TGTGCCAGCAGTTCAATATCAGGGGGTATATACGAGCAGTACTTC. It yields the protein CASSSISGGIYEQYF.

This clonotype was detected ten times or more. This chain links TRBV6-1 with TRBJ2-1; D is uncertain. Germline assignment: CDR1 MNHNS and CDR2 SASEGT. Trimming left V 6 bases short and J 12 bases short, with 27 bases between. The CDR3 runs to 16 residues. The chain's CDR3 is CASREDGPPRRLGQFF. The CDR3 coding sequence is TGTGCCAGCAGAGAGGACGGACCACCGCGCAGATTGGGGCAGTTCTTC.

This clonotype was recorded many times. V gene TRBV20-1 combines with J gene TRBJ1-5; D call uncertain. Trimming removed 0 bases at V and 0 bases at J, with 3 bases between. From germline, CDR1 is DFQATT and CDR2 SNEGSKA (reference sequence). The CDR3 extends over 13 amino acids. The CDR3 here is CSARDYSNQPQHF. For the CDR3, the DNA is TGCAGTGCTAGAGACTATAGCAATCAGCCCCAGCATTTT.

This clonotype was counted a few times. This chain links TRBV5-8 with TRBJ2-4; D is possibly TRBD2 (5 bases). CDR1 is SGHTS, CDR2 YDEGEE, per germline. The CDR3 has 12 amino acids. Trimming shortened V by 1 base and J by 8 bases, and 7 bases separated the two germline ends. The CDR3 bases are TGTGCCAGCAGCTTGCCCGGGGACATTCAGTACTTC. This codes for CASSLPGDIQYF.

This chain links TRBV28 with TRBJ2-5; 7 nucleotides match TRBD1. Germline V CDR1 and CDR2: MDHEN, SYDVKM. The CDR3 sequence is 16 residues long. Germline trimming cut 6 bases from V and 2 bases from J; bases unmatched to any gene: 12. As DNA, the CDR3 is TGTGCCAGCAGGATAAGACGGGACAGCAAACAAGAGACCCAGTACTTC. It yields the protein CASRIRRDSKQETQYF.

V gene TRBV5-1 combines with J gene TRBJ2-7; D might be TRBD1 (5 bases). This CDR3 comprises 18 residues. Germline V gene data show CDR1 as SGHRS and CDR2 as YFSETQ. Trimming cost V 0 bases and J 6 bases, with 25 bases left between them. The CDR3 spells CASSLDWTPGAGQGEQYF. DNA for the CDR3: TGCGCCAGCAGCTTGGACTGGACACCCGGCGCCGGTCAGGGCGAGCAGTACTTC. Full variable domain (outside the CDR3, taken from reference TRBV5-1 and TRBJ2-7): KAGVTQTPRYLIKTRGQQVTLSCSPISGHRSVSWYQQTPGQGLQFLFEYFSETQRNKGNFPGRFSGRQFSNSRSEMNVSTLELGDSALYLCASSLDWTPGAGQGEQYFGPGTRLTVT.

This clonotype was counted a few times. The chain employs TRBV15 and TRBJ2-2; the D call may be TRBD1 or TRBD2 (5 bases each). The CDR3 runs to 14 residues. V lost 0 bases and J 7 bases, leaving 9 bases between the germline ends. Germline lookup yields CDR1 LNHNV and CDR2 YYDKDF (reference sequence). CDR3 sequence reads: CATSREGDSGELFF. In DNA form, the CDR3 reads TGTGCCACCAGCAGAGAGGGGGATAGCGGGGAGCTGTTTTTT.

This clonotype showed up just a few times. The V gene is TRBV29-1, the J gene TRBJ2-3; 10 bases match TRBD2. This CDR3 has 14 residues. Germline V gene data show CDR1 as SQVTM and CDR2 as ANQGSEA. Trimming cost V 6 bases and J 0 bases; bases outside gene matches: 3. CDR3 in DNA: TGCAGCGTGAGCGGGGGGGAAAGCACAGATACGCAGTATTTT. This gives the protein CSVSGGESTDTQYF.